The 3 T cell receptor beta chains listed next were all sequenced from one sample in a study of T cells in Graves' hyperthyroidism and ophthalmopathy. Using RNA transcripts as the source, TCR beta CDR3 regions were amplified. First-round RT-PCR with HTBI primers amplified the TCR CDR3 region. TCRdb called the multiplex PCR reads again in MiXCR, with one record for every CDR3 protein. The sample has fewer than 850,000 distinct CDR3 sequences; around 16% are singletons. Sequencing input: blood. The receptors originated from a man in his fifties or sixties with Graves' hyperthyroidism.

This clonotype was picked up one time. Being one base from a much bigger clone, this may be a read error. V usage is TRBV6-2 or TRBV6-3 and J usage is TRBJ2-7; D is ambiguous. The CDR3 spans 13 residues. Looked up from germline, CDR1 is MNHEY and CDR2 is SVGEGT. Trimming stripped 8 bases from V and 4 bases from J, with 15 bases between. The CDR3 nucleotides are TGTGCCAGCCAGACGACGGGTATATACGAGCAGTACTTC. It translates to CASQTTGIYEQYF.

This chain uses TRBV6-1 with TRBJ1-1, with TRBD1 matching 7 bases. V dropped 5 bases and J dropped 1; count of bases not matched to a gene: 13. CDR1 MNHNS and CDR2 SASEGT come from the germline V gene. The CDR3 covers 17 residues. The CDR3 nucleotides read TGTGCCAGCAGTCAAATCCGACAGGGTGTCTGGAACACTGAAGCTTTCTTT. This gives the protein CASSQIRQGVWNTEAFF.

This clonotype has only a few counts. This rearrangement joins TRBV6-1 to TRBJ2-7; 7 nucleotides align to TRBD1. V was pared by 8 bases and J by 6 bases, with 13 bases of the junction left unmatched. Germline CDR1 MNHNS, CDR2 SASEGT. The CDR3 sequence is 14 residues long. The CDR3 DNA is TGTGCCAGCCCCGGTGTAGGGGGCTTGGTCGAGCAGTACTTC. Translation gives CASPGVGGLVEQYF.